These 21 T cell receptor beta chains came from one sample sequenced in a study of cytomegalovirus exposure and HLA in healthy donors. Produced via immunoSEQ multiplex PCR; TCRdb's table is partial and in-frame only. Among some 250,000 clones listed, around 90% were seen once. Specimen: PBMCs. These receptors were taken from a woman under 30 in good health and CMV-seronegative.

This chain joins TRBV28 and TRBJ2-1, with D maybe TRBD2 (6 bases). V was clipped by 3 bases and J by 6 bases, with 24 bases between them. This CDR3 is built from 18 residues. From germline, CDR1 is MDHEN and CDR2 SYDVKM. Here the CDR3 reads CASSFRRGTLFSGNEQFF. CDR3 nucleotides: TGTGCCAGCAGTTTCCGACGCGGGACTTTATTTTCAGGCAATGAGCAGTTCTTC.

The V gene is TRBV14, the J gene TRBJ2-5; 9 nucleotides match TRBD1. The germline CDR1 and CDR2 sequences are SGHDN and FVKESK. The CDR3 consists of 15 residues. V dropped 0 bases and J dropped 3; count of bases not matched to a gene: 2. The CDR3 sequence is CASSQDRTGEETQYF. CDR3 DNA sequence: TGTGCCAGCAGCCAAGACAGGACAGGGGAAGAGACCCAGTACTTC.

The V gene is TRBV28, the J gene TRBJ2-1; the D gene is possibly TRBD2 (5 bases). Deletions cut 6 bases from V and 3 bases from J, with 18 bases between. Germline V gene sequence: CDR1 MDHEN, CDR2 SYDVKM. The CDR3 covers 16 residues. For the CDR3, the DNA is TGTGCCAGCAGAAGTAGGACTGGAGAAGACTACAATGAGCAGTTCTTC. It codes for CASRSRTGEDYNEQFF.

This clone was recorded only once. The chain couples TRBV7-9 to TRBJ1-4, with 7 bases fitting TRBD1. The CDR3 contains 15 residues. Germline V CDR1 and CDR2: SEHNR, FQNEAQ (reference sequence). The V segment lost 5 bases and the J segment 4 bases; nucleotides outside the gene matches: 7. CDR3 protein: CASSLLQGFNEKLFF. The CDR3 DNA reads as TGTGCCAGCAGCCTCTTACAGGGGTTTAATGAAAAACTGTTTTTT.

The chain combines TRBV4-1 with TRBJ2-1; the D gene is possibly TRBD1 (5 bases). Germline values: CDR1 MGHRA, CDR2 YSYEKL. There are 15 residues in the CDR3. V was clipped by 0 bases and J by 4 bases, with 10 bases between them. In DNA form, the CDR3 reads TGCGCCAGCAGCCAAGAGGGGCAGGTTTACAATGAGCAGTTCTTC. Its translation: CASSQEGQVYNEQFF.

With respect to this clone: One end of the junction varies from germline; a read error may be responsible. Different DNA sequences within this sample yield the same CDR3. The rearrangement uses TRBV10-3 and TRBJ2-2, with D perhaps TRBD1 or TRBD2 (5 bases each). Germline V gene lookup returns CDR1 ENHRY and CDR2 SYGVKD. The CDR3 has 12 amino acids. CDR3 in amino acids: CAISGGAGELFF. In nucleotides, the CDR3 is TGTGCCATAAGTGGGGGAGCCGGGGAGCTGTTTTTT.

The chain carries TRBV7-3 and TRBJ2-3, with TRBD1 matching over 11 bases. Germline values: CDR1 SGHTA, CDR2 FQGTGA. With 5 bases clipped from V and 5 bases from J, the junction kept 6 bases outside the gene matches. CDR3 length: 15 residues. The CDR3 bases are TGTGCCAGCAGCCGTGGACAGGGGGCGGTAGATACGCAGTATTTT. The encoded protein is CASSRGQGAVDTQYF. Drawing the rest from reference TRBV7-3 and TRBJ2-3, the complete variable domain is GAGVSQTPSNKVTEKGKYVELRCDPISGHTALYWYRQSLGQGPEFLIYFQGTGAADDSGLPNDRFFAVRPEGSVSTLKIQRTERGDSAVYLCASSRGQGAVDTQYFGPGTRLTVL.

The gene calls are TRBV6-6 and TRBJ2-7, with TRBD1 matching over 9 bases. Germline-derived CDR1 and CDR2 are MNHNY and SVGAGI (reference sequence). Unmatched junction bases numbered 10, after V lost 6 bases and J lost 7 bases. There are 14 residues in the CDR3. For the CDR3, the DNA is TGTGCCAGCAGAGGCCGGGACAGGGCAGAAGAGCAGTACTTC. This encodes CASRGRDRAEEQYF.

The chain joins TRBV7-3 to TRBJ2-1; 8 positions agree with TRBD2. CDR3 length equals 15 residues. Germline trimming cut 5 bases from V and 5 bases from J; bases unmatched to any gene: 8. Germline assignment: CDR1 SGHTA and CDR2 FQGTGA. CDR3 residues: CASSPWGSGDNEQFF. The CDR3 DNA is TGTGCCAGCAGCCCATGGGGTAGCGGGGACAATGAGCAGTTCTTC. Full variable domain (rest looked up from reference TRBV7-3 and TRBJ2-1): GAGVSQTPSNKVTEKGKYVELRCDPISGHTALYWYRQSLGQGPEFLIYFQGTGAADDSGLPNDRFFAVRPEGSVSTLKIQRTERGDSAVYLCASSPWGSGDNEQFFGPGTRLTVL.

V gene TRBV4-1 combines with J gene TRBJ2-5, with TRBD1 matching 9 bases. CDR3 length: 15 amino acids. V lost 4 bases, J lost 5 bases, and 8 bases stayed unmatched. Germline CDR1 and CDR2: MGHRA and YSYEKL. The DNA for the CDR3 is TGCGCCAGCAGCCGCCCGGGACAGGGAGACGAGACCCAGTACTTC. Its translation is CASSRPGQGDETQYF.

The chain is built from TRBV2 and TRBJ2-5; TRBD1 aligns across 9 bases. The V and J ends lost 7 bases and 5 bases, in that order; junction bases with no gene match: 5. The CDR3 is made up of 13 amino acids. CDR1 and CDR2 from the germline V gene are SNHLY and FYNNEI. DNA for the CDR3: TGTGCCAGCACTCCCGGACAGGGGGAGACCCAGTACTTC. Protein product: CASTPGQGETQYF.

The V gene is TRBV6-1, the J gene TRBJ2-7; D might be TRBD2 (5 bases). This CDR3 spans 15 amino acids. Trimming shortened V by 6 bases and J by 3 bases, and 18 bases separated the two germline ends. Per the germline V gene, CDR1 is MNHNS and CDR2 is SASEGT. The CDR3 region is CASSKSQDWNYEQYF. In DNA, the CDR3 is TGTGCCAGCAGCAAGTCCCAGGACTGGAACTACGAGCAGTACTTC.

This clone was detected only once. The chain's CDR3 is CASSYSEDSDEAFF. CDR3 nucleotide sequence: TGTGCCAGCAGTTACTCGGAGGACAGCGATGAAGCTTTCTTT. V gene TRBV6-5 combines with J gene TRBJ1-1; D possibly corresponds to TRBD1 (6 bases). The CDR3 is 14 residues long. CDR1 and CDR2 (germline): MNHEY, SVGAGI. V lost 0 bases to trimming and J lost 7 bases, with 12 bases between them.

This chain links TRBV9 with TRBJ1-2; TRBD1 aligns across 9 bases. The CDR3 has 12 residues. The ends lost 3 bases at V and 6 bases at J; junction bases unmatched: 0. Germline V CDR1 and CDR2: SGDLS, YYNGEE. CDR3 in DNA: TGTGCCAGCAGCGGGACAGGGGATGGCTACACCTTC. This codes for CASSGTGDGYTF. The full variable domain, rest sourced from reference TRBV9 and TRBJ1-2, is DSGVTQTPKHLITATGQRVTLRCSPRSGDLSVYWYQQSLDQGLQFLIQYYNGEERAKGNILERFSAQQFPDLHSELNLSSLELGDSALYFCASSGTGDGYTFGSGTRLTVV.

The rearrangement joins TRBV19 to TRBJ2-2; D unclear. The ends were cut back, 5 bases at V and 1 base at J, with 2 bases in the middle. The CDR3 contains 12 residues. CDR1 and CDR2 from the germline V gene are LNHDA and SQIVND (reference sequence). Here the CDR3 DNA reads TGTGCCAGTAGTCGGAACACCGGGGAGCTGTTTTTT. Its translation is CASSRNTGELFF.

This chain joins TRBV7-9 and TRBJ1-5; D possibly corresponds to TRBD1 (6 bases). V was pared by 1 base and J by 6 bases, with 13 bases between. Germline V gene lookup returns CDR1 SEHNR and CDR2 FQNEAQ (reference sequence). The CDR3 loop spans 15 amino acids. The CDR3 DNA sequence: TGTGCCAGCAGCTTAGGAACAGGGTCAGGTCAGCCCCAGCATTTT. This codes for CASSLGTGSGQPQHF.

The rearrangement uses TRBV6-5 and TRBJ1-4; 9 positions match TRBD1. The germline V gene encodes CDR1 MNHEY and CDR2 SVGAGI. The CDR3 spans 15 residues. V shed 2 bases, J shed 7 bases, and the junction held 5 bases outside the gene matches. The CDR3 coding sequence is TGTGCCAGCAGTTACGGGGGGACAGGGATTGAAAAACTGTTTTTT. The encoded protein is CASSYGGTGIEKLFF.

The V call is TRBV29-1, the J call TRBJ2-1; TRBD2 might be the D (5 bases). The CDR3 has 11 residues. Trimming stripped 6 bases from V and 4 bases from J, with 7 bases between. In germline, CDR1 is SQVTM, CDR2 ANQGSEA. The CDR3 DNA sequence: TGCAGCGTGAGGGCGTACAATGAGCAGTTCTTC. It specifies CSVRAYNEQFF.

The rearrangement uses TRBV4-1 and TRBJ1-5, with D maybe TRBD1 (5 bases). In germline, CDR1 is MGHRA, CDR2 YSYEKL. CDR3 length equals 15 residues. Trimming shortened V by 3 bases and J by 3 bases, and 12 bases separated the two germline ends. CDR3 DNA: TGCGCCAGCAGCCAGACGACAGTTTCCAATCAGCCCCAGCATTTT. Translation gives CASSQTTVSNQPQHF.

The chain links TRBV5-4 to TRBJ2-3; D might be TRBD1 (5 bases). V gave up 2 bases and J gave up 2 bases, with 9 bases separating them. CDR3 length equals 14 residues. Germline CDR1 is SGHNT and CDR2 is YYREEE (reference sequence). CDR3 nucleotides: TGTGCCAGCAGCTTAAGGGGCTCCACAGATACGCAGTATTTT. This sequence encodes CASSLRGSTDTQYF.

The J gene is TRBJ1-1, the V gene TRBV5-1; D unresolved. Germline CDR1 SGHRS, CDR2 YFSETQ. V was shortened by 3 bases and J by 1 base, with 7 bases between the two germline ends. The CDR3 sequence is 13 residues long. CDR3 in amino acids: CASSSPRNTEAFF. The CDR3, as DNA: TGCGCCAGCAGCTCTCCGAGGAACACTGAAGCTTTCTTT.